These 16 T cell receptor beta chains were sequenced from one sample in a study of early T cells in non-severe SARS-CoV-2 infection. In TCRdb, the 5' RACE reads were re-called with MiXCR into one record per CDR3 protein. Here the sample spans around 37,000 distinct CDR3 sequences, about 8.2% being singletons. Sequencing was performed on whole blood. The source is an adult who was a healthcare worker with PCR-confirmed SARS-CoV-2 infection or an uninfected control (not recorded which).

This clonotype was detected ten times or more. This chain joins TRBV20-1 and TRBJ2-7, with D perhaps matching TRBD2 (6 bases). This CDR3 is built from 16 residues. CDR1 and CDR2 (germline): DFQATT, SNEGSKA (reference sequence). Trimming removed 0 bases from V and 0 bases from J, with 15 bases in between. The CDR3 loop is CSARDAGGVSSYEQYF. CDR3 nucleotides: TGCAGTGCTAGAGATGCTGGCGGGGTCAGCTCCTACGAGCAGTACTTC.

This clonotype showed up just a few times. In nucleotides, the CDR3 is TGTGCCAGTAGTATACGGTACAATGAGCAGTTCTTC. It yields the protein CASSIRYNEQFF. J is TRBJ2-1 and V is TRBV19; D call uncertain. Trimming took off 2 bases at V and 4 bases at J, with 3 bases between the two ends. The germline gives CDR1 LNHDA, CDR2 SQIVND (reference sequence). The CDR3 loop spans 12 amino acids.

This clonotype occurred a few times. The V call is TRBV4-1, the J call TRBJ1-2, with no clear D. With 0 bases removed from V and 4 bases from J, the gap between germline ends came to 6 bases. The CDR3 loop spans 13 amino acids. Germline loops: CDR1 MGHRA, CDR2 YSYEKL. DNA for the CDR3: TGCGCCAGCAGCCAAGAGGTGTCCTATGGCTACACCTTC. Translating it yields CASSQEVSYGYTF.

This clonotype appeared a few times. This sequence joins TRBV20-1 and TRBJ1-2, with D uncertain. The CDR3 is 13 residues long. Germline V gene data show CDR1 as DFQATT and CDR2 as SNEGSKA (reference sequence). This CDR3 reads CSLRTVGVYGYTF. For the CDR3, the DNA is TGCAGCCTCAGGACGGTGGGCGTCTATGGCTACACCTTC.

This clonotype was recorded at least ten times. The chain carries TRBV29-1 and TRBJ1-2; TRBD1 might be the D (6 bases). CDR3 length: 12 amino acids. Deletions cut 3 bases from V and 8 bases from J, with 13 bases between. Germline values: CDR1 SQVTM, CDR2 ANQGSEA. CDR3 DNA sequence: TGCAGCGTTGAGGAACAGGGTCGGGGCTACACCTTC. It encodes CSVEEQGRGYTF.

This clonotype has just a few counts. The genes are TRBV7-3 and TRBJ2-1; D not certain. Germline V gene data show CDR1 as SGHTA and CDR2 as FQGTGA. Trimming cost V 1 base and J 9 bases, with 10 bases left between them. The CDR3 is 13 residues long. In DNA, the CDR3 is TGTGCCAGCAGCTTAATGACTTTTAGTGAGCAGTTCTTC. It translates to CASSLMTFSEQFF.

This clonotype has a count of ten or more. The chain combines TRBV11-2 with TRBJ1-1; D is ambiguous. The germline gives CDR1 SGHAT, CDR2 FQNNGV. CDR3 length: 12 residues. V dropped 5 bases and J dropped 6 bases, with 10 bases sitting between them. This CDR3 reads CASSPTLAEAFF. The CDR3, as DNA: TGTGCCAGCAGCCCAACCCTAGCTGAAGCTTTCTTT.

This clonotype appeared many times. The chain links TRBV11-2 to TRBJ2-3; D gene uncertain. CDR3 length: 17 residues. Germline CDR1 is SGHAT and CDR2 is FQNNGV. V was pared by 0 bases and J by 4 bases, with 17 bases between. CDR3: CASSLDPRPLIADTQYF. CDR3 nucleotides: TGTGCCAGCAGCTTAGATCCCAGGCCCTTAATAGCAGATACGCAGTATTTT.

Note on this clonotype: This clone may be a read error of a much larger clone one base away. The V call is TRBV2, the J call TRBJ1-1; D unclear. With 7 bases removed from V and 4 bases from J, the gap between germline ends came to 13 bases. The CDR3 spans 13 residues. Germline V gene data show CDR1 as SNHLY and CDR2 as FYNNEI. The CDR3: CASIRTQITEAFF. The CDR3 bases are TGTGCCAGCATCAGGACTCAGATCACTGAAGCTTTCTTT.

This clonotype showed up just a few times. The chain couples TRBV6-2 or TRBV6-3 to TRBJ2-7; D remains unclear. Trimming removed 6 bases at V and 6 bases at J, with 18 bases between. The CDR3 covers 14 residues. The germline CDR1 and CDR2 sequences are MNHEY and SVGEGT. CDR3 protein: CASSPLFSRGEQYF. CDR3 coding DNA: TGTGCCAGCAGCCCCCTTTTCTCTCGAGGCGAGCAGTACTTC.

This clonotype has ten or more counts. CDR3 DNA sequence: TGTGCCAGCAGATGGGACAGGGACGGCACCGGGGAGCTGTTTTTT. Its translation is CASRWDRDGTGELFF. V gene TRBV11-2 combines with J gene TRBJ2-2, with 9 bases aligning to TRBD1. CDR3 length: 15 residues. CDR1 is SGHAT, CDR2 FQNNGV, per germline. The V segment lost 6 bases and the J segment 4 bases; nucleotides outside the gene matches: 6. Full variable domain (rest looked up from reference TRBV11-2 and TRBJ2-2): EAGVAQSPRYKIIEKRQSVAFWCNPISGHATLYWYQQILGQGPKLLIQFQNNGVVDDSQLPKDRFSAERLKGVDSTLKIQPAKLEDSAVYLCASRWDRDGTGELFFGEGSRLTVL.

This clonotype occurred a few times. The chain has TRBV12-3 or TRBV12-4 and TRBJ2-5; 8 bases are shared with TRBD2. Trimming cost V 5 bases and J 1 base; bases outside gene matches: 6. The CDR3 covers 15 residues. The CDR3 region has the DNA TGTGCCAGCAGTCCCCTAGCGGGCCCCCAAGAGACCCAGTACTTC. Encoded protein: CASSPLAGPQETQYF.

This clonotype was found many times. The V gene is TRBV12-3 or TRBV12-4, the J gene TRBJ2-7; the match to TRBD2 covers 8 bases. CDR3 length: 16 amino acids. With 7 bases clipped from V and 2 bases from J, the junction kept 13 bases outside the gene matches. CDR3 coding DNA: TGTGCCAGCACCCCTCCGGGCGGCGGGGGGACCTACGAGCAGTACTTC. It is translated as CASTPPGGGGTYEQYF.

This clonotype was detected many times. The chain carries TRBV11-1 and TRBJ2-2, with 11 bases aligning to TRBD2. V lost 6 bases, J lost 0 bases, and 12 bases stayed unmatched. The CDR3 runs to 19 residues. Germline loops: CDR1 SGHAT, CDR2 FQDESV (reference sequence). This CDR3 is CASSFGTSGYHSNTGELFF. DNA of the CDR3: TGTGCCAGCAGTTTCGGGACTAGCGGCTACCACTCGAACACCGGGGAGCTGTTTTTT.

The V gene is TRBV20-1, the J gene TRBJ1-1; no reliable D call. Trimming took off 6 bases at V and 3 bases at J, with 23 bases between the two ends. The CDR3 contains 16 residues. Germline V gives CDR1 DFQATT, CDR2 SNEGSKA (reference sequence). CDR3 region: CSAEVSGSEIDTEAFF. The CDR3 DNA reads as TGCAGTGCGGAAGTGTCGGGGTCGGAGATAGACACTGAAGCTTTCTTT.

Only a few counts were recorded for this clonotype. This chain uses TRBV5-4 with TRBJ1-1; D gene ambiguous. Trimming left V 5 bases short and J 3 bases short, with 11 bases between. The CDR3 loop spans 13 amino acids. Germline V CDR1 and CDR2: SGHNT, YYREEE (reference sequence). The CDR3 DNA reads TGTGCCAGCAGGCGAGGAGCCGACACTGAAGCTTTCTTT. Translated, it gives CASRRGADTEAFF. Based on the CDR3 plus reference TRBV5-4 and TRBJ1-1, the full variable domain is ETGVTQSPTHLIKTRGQQVTLRCSSQSGHNTVSWYQQALGQGPQFIFQYYREEENGRGNFPPRFSGLQFPNYSSELNVNALELDDSALYLCASRRGADTEAFFGQGTRLTVV.